This T cell receptor (beta chain) emerged from a study of shared clonotypes between healthy human individuals. For this clone: Other DNA sequences in the same sample also yield this CDR3.

Each cell subset's genomic DNA was divided evenly among several immunoSEQ plates. Only in-frame clones appear in the TCRdb table, and some are missing; sequencing was by immunoSEQ multiplex PCR. Here the sample spans 2 million to 2.5 million clones, 90% to 95% being singletons. CDR3 length equals 13 residues. V was shortened by 2 bases and J by 4 bases, with 6 bases between the two germline ends. Germline V gives CDR1 SGHTA, CDR2 FQGTGA. The clonotype originates from a man younger than 35 in good health. Some clones in this sample may be carry-over from other donors' samples. The sequenced sample was naive CD4+ T cells from PBMCs. Subset given: CD45RA+ positively selected. The chain has TRBV7-3 and TRBJ2-1; D unresolved. The CDR3 loop is CASSLSSYNEQFF. The CDR3 DNA sequence: TGTGCCAGCAGCTTATCCAGTTACAATGAGCAGTTCTTC.